This TCR beta chain was profiled in a study of cytomegalovirus exposure and HLA in healthy donors. The CDR3 contains 12 residues. This clone was seen a handful of times. A multiplex PCR was run with 60 Vbeta primers and 13 Jbeta primers. Data came from immunoSEQ multiplex PCR; TCRdb stores just in-frame clones and leaves some out. The table shows tens of thousands of clones, with roughly 80% occurring only once. The specimen sequenced was PBMCs. The sequence was obtained from a man aged 45-65 years in good health and CMV-seronegative. The chain employs TRBV21-1 and TRBJ2-7; the D call in the table, TRBD2, was not verified against the DNA. TRBV21-1 is assigned pseudogene status. This CDR3 is CASSGGAYEQYF. CDR3 DNA: TGTGCCAGCAGCGGGGGGGCCTACGAGCAGTACTTC.